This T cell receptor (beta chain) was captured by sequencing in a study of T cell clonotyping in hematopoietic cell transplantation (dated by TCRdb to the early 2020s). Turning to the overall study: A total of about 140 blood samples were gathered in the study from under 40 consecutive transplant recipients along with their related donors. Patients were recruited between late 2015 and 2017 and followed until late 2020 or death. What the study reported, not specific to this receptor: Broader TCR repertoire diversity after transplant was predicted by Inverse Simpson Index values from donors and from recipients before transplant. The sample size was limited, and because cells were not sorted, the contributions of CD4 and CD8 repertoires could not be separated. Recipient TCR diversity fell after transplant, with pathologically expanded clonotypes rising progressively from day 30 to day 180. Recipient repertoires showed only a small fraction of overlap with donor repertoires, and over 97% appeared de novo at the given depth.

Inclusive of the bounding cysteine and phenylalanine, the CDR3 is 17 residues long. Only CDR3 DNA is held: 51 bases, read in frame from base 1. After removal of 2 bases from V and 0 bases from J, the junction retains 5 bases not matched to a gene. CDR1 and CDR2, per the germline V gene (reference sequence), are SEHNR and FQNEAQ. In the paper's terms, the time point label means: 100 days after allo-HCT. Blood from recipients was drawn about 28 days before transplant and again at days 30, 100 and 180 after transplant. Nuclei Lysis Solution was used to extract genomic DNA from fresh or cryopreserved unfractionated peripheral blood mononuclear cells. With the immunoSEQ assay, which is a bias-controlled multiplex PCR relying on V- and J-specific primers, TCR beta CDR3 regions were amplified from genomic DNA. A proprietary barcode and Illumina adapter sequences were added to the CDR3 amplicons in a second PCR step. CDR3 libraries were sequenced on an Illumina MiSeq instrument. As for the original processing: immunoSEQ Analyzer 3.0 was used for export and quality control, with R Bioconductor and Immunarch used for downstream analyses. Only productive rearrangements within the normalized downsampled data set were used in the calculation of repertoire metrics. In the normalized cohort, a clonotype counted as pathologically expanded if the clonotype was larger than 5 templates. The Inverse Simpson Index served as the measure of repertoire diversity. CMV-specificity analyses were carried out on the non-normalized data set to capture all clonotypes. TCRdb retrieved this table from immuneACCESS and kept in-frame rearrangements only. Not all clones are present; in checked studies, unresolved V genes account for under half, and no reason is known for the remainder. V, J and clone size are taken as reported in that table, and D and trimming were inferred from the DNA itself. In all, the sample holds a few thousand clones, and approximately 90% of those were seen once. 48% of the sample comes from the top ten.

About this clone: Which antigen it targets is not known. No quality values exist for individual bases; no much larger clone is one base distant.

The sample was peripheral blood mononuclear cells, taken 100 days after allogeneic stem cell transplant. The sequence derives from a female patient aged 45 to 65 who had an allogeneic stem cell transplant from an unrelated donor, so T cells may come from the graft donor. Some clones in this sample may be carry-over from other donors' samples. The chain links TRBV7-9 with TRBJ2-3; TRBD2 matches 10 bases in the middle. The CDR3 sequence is CASSLNGLAASTDTQYF. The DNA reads TGTGCCAGCAGCTTAAATGGACTAGCGGCTAGCACAGATACGCAGTATTTT.